This TCR beta chain was identified in a study of cytomegalovirus exposure and HLA in healthy donors. Overall study context: The 100 to 150 validation repertoires and the roughly 670 first-cohort repertoires shared a platform, a later analysis reported.

Broader study findings: The study listed under 200 cytomegalovirus-associated TCR beta chains. Cytomegalovirus status was reportedly diagnosed by the classifier with high specificity and sensitivity.

The donors were members of the roughly 120-subject validation cohort (separate from the roughly 700-subject first cohort). V shed 2 bases, J shed 0 bases, and the junction held 5 bases outside the gene matches. The CDR3 extends over 16 amino acids. Germline V gene sequence: CDR1 LNHDA, CDR2 SQIVND (reference sequence). Note on this clone: The antigen remains unidentified.

The repertoire was sequenced with immunoSEQ multiplex PCR; TCRdb's copy has only in-frame clones and lacks some. This sample has 150,000 or so clones, with about 87% found just once. This clonotype originated in a woman in her twenties or thirties in good health and CMV-seropositive. The V and J genes are TRBV19 and TRBJ2-3, with 7 positions matching TRBD2. Sequencing was carried out using PBMCs. The CDR3 reads CASSIWEGFSTDTQYF. DNA for the CDR3: TGTGCCAGTAGTATATGGGAGGGTTTCAGCACAGATACGCAGTATTTT.